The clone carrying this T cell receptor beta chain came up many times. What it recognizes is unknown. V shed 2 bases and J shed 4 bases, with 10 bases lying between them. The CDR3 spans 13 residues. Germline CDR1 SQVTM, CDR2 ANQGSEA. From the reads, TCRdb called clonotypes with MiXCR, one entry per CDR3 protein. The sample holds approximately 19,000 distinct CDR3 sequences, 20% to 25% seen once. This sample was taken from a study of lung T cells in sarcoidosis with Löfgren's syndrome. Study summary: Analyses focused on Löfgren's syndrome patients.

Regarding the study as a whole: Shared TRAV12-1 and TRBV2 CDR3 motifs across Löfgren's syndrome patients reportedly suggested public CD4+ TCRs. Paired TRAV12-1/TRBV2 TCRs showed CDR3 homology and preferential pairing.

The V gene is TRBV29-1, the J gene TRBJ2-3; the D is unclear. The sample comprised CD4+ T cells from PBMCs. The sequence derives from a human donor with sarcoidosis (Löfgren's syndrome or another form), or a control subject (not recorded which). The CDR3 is CSVETGGADTQYF. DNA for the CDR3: TGCAGCGTTGAAACTGGTGGGGCAGATACGCAGTATTTT.